The next 20 T cell receptor beta chains were all read from a single sample in a study of Ad26.COV2.S vaccination and SARS-CoV-2 variants. Indicated treatment: about 20 received Ad26.COV2.S at low or high dose, single or two shots; several received placebo; per-sample allocation not given. The study sampled participants on day 63 after the first vaccine or placebo injection. Method: immunoSEQ multiplex PCR; TCRdb's copy keeps in-frame clones and lacks some. The data show some 400,000 clones, with about nine tenths seen just once and approximately 1.9% held by the top ten. The sequencing here drew on peripheral blood, taken in a trial of Ad26.COV2.S vaccine versus placebo. The receptor source for this set is a person aged 18-65 years who received the Ad26.COV2.S COVID-19 vaccine or a placebo.

The chain carries TRBV28 and TRBJ2-1; TRBD1 aligns across 10 bases. Germline V gene data show CDR1 as MDHEN and CDR2 as SYDVKM. The ends lost 6 bases at V and 8 bases at J; junction bases unmatched: 16. The CDR3 has 17 residues. DNA of the CDR3: TGTGCCAGCAGCCGACGACGTCGGGACAGGGGAATCGATGAGCAGTTCTTC. Residues: CASSRRRRDRGIDEQFF.

There are many counts of this clone. V gene TRBV12-3 or TRBV12-4 combines with J gene TRBJ2-7; D remains ambiguous. The CDR3 sequence is 13 residues long. V was clipped by 5 bases and J by 7 bases, with 15 bases between them. CDR3 coding DNA: TGTGCCAGCAGTAGGGCGCCAGTAGGGGAGCAGTACTTC. Protein: CASSRAPVGEQYF.

This clone was seen just once. The chain employs TRBV2 and TRBJ1-2; D is ambiguous. The CDR3 has 13 residues. Per the germline V gene, CDR1 is SNHLY and CDR2 is FYNNEI. Between the trimmed V and J ends, which lost 4 bases and 10 bases, there was a span of 16 bases. CDR3 sequence (DNA): TGTGCCAGCAGTGGCGGCAGCCCTAGTATCTACACCTTC. Translating gives CASSGGSPSIYTF.

The rearrangement uses TRBV6-6 and TRBJ2-1; TRBD2 aligns across 12 bases. Unmatched junction bases numbered 5, after V lost 6 bases and J lost 8 bases. Germline-derived CDR1 and CDR2 are MNHNY and SVGAGI (reference sequence). The CDR3 runs to 14 residues. As DNA, the CDR3 is TGTGCCAGCAGAGAGACTAGCGGGAGTTATGAGCAGTTCTTC. Residues: CASRETSGSYEQFF.

Concerning this clone: It is unclear where the CDR3 begins or ends on the DNA, so no DNA is shown, and the CDR3 is as TCRdb lists it. The CDR3 reads CASSLFGEGSLVDTF. The V gene is TRBV5-4, the J gene TRBJ1-2. Germline V gene lookup returns CDR1 SGHNT and CDR2 YYREEE (reference sequence). Including both end residues, the CDR3 is 15 amino acids long.

The J gene is TRBJ2-1, the V gene TRBV7-3, with 7 bases aligning to TRBD2. Per the germline V gene, CDR1 is SGHTA and CDR2 is FQGTGA. V lost 0 bases, J lost 10 bases, and 6 bases stayed unmatched. The CDR3 is made up of 14 amino acids. CDR3 sequence reads: CASSLTLAAGEQFF. The CDR3 bases are TGTGCCAGCAGCTTAACCCTAGCGGCGGGGGAGCAGTTCTTC.

This clone has a handful of counts. The chain recombines TRBV4-1 with TRBJ2-1; 7 bases line up with TRBD2. CDR3 size: 16 residues. Trimming cost V 2 bases and J 5 bases; bases outside gene matches: 9. Germline assignment: CDR1 MGHRA and CDR2 YSYEKL. In DNA, the CDR3 is TGCGCCAGCAGCCAAAGCGGGACTCGTGGGAACAATGAGCAGTTCTTC. This gives the protein CASSQSGTRGNNEQFF.

The V call is TRBV5-1, the J call TRBJ1-1; weak D call: TRBD1 (5 bases). Germline V gives CDR1 SGHRS, CDR2 YFSETQ. Trimming took 6 bases from V and 4 from J, leaving 16 bases between them. The CDR3 has 14 residues. DNA of the CDR3: TGCGCCAGCACAGCCCCAGGGTATGGCACTGAAGCTTTCTTT. As protein: CASTAPGYGTEAFF. Based on the CDR3 plus reference TRBV5-1 and TRBJ1-1, the full variable domain is KAGVTQTPRYLIKTRGQQVTLSCSPISGHRSVSWYQQTPGQGLQFLFEYFSETQRNKGNFPGRFSGRQFSNSRSEMNVSTLELGDSALYLCASTAPGYGTEAFFGQGTRLTVV.

The J gene is TRBJ1-2, the V gene TRBV6-1, with a tentative D call TRBD1 (5 bases). Germline CDR1 MNHNS, CDR2 SASEGT. V was clipped by 0 bases and J by 4 bases, with 12 bases between them. The CDR3 has 15 amino acids. The CDR3, as DNA: TGTGCCAGCAGTGAAGCGCTGCGGGGGAGCTATGGCTACACCTTC. Translating it yields CASSEALRGSYGYTF.

This rearrangement joins TRBV13 to TRBJ2-2; D is undetermined. Between the trimmed V and J ends, which lost 5 bases and 6 bases, there was a span of 19 bases. The germline V gene has CDR1 PRHDT and CDR2 FYEKMQ (reference sequence). The CDR3 consists of 16 residues. The CDR3 sequence: CASSPAPAVVAGELFF. CDR3 nucleotide sequence: TGTGCCAGCAGCCCCGCCCCAGCCGTGGTTGCCGGGGAGCTGTTTTTT.

The chain uses TRBV5-1 and TRBJ1-2; D gene uncertain. This CDR3 comprises 13 residues. V was trimmed by 1 base and J by 2 bases, leaving 6 bases between them. CDR1 and CDR2 (germline): SGHRS, YFSETQ. CDR3 DNA sequence: TGCGCCAGCAGCTTGATAGGGAACTATGGCTACACCTTC. As protein: CASSLIGNYGYTF.

The J gene is TRBJ2-5, the V gene TRBV28; TRBD2 aligns across 12 bases. From germline, CDR1 is MDHEN and CDR2 SYDVKM. CDR3 length equals 15 residues. The trim removed 5 bases at V and 5 bases at J, leaving 6 bases unmatched. The CDR3 nucleotides are TGTGCCAGCAGTAGGACTAGCGGGAATACGGAGACCCAGTACTTC. Encoded protein: CASSRTSGNTETQYF. Full variable domain (remainder filled in from reference TRBV28 and TRBJ2-5): DVKVTQSSRYLVKRTGEKVFLECVQDMDHENMFWYRQDPGLGLRLIYFSYDVKMKEKGDIPEGYSVSREKKERFSLILESASTNQTSMYLCASSRTSGNTETQYFGPGTRLLVL.

The chain has TRBV6-8 and TRBJ1-2; 7 positions match TRBD1. The CDR3 has 14 residues. Per germline, CDR1 MNHGY and CDR2 SAAAGT. The V segment lost 2 bases and the J segment 4 bases; nucleotides outside the gene matches: 4. CDR3 bases: TGTGCCAGCAGTTACCTGGGACAGCTCTATGGCTACACCTTC. Translation gives CASSYLGQLYGYTF.

The rearrangement joins TRBV7-8 to TRBJ1-4, with TRBD1 as a possible D gene (5 bases). The germline CDR1 and CDR2 sequences are SGHVS and FQNEAQ. V shed 3 bases and J shed 7 bases, with 15 bases lying between them. The length of the CDR3 is 15 residues. The CDR3 DNA follows: TGTGCCAGCAGCTTTGGGGACGTGGGGCTTGAAAAACTGTTTTTT. Amino acid sequence: CASSFGDVGLEKLFF.

The J gene is TRBJ2-7, the V gene TRBV5-1; no clear D. Trimming shortened V by 3 bases and J by 7 bases, and 14 bases separated the two germline ends. This CDR3 spans 13 amino acids. Germline CDR1 and CDR2: SGHRS and YFSETQ. The CDR3 coding sequence is TGCGCCAGCAGCTATAGACCGGGCAAGGAGCAGTACTTC. Residues: CASSYRPGKEQYF.

CDR3 bases: TGTGCCAGCAGTCTGAAAGCGGGCCCCGGCTATGAGCAGTTCTTC. Translation gives CASSLKAGPGYEQFF. The chain uses TRBV27 and TRBJ2-1; D is perhaps TRBD2 (6 bases). Deletions cut 5 bases from V and 8 bases from J, with 19 bases between. Germline CDR1 reads MNHEY; CDR2 reads SMNVEV (reference sequence). This CDR3 contains 15 residues.

The rearrangement joins TRBV3-1 (or the pseudogene TRBV3-2) to TRBJ2-5; 9 bases match TRBD2. The CDR3 contains 16 residues. Trimming at V came to 2 bases and at J to 5 bases, leaving 9 bases not matched to a gene. Germline-derived CDR1 and CDR2 are LGHDT and YNNKEL (reference sequence). Written as DNA, the CDR3 is TGTGCCAGCAGCCAATCCCCCCTAGCGGGAAAGGAGACCCAGTACTTC. Its protein is CASSQSPLAGKETQYF.

The gene calls are TRBV5-1 and TRBJ2-1; 11 bases agree with TRBD2. Germline V gene lookup returns CDR1 SGHRS and CDR2 YFSETQ. The CDR3 is 15 residues long. V shed 5 bases, J shed 5 bases, and the junction held 6 bases outside the gene matches. Here the CDR3 reads CASRLGTSGNNEQFF. The CDR3 DNA is TGCGCCAGCAGACTCGGGACTAGCGGAAACAATGAGCAGTTCTTC.

The chain uses TRBV7-9 and TRBJ2-2; tentatively, D is TRBD2 (6 bases). This CDR3 is built from 16 residues. Trimming took off 5 bases at V and 5 bases at J, with 18 bases between the two ends. Germline V lookup: CDR1 SEHNR, CDR2 FQNEAQ (reference sequence). CDR3 protein: CASSPREAGMTGELFF. The CDR3 coding sequence is TGTGCCAGCAGCCCCAGGGAGGCGGGGATGACCGGGGAGCTGTTTTTT.

This clone appeared a single time. V is TRBV18 and J is TRBJ2-7; TRBD2 matches 14 bases. Unmatched junction bases numbered 5, after V lost 0 bases and J lost 4 bases. This CDR3 has 17 amino acids. Germline V gene sequence: CDR1 KGHSH, CDR2 LQKENI. In nucleotides, the CDR3 is TGTGCCAGCTCACCACCGCAGGGACTAGCGGGAGAGTACGAGCAGTACTTC. It yields the protein CASSPPQGLAGEYEQYF.